This note documents a single T cell receptor (beta chain) sequence. What it recognizes is unknown. The J segment lost 4 bases and the V segment lost 4 bases, leaving 2 bases of the junction unmatched. The CDR3 loop spans 13 amino acids. The germline CDR1 and CDR2 sequences are SGHDN and FVKESK. This entry is derived from a study of OX40 agonist ivuxolimab in advanced cancers. On the study more broadly: Past anti-PD-1, anti-PD-L1 or anti-CTLA-4 therapy was accepted, and 30% to 45% had received some. Whole-study results and caveats: Also present in some nonresponders was a low level of normalized T-cell clonal expansion.

The protocol was immunoSEQ multiplex PCR, while the TCRdb copy is restricted to in-frame clones and leaves out a portion. The profile covers approximately 60,000 clones, with over 60% appearing a single time and 5% to 6.5% taken by the ten largest. The specimen comprised CD4+ or CD8+ T cells sorted from blood, sampled in a trial of the OX40 agonist ivuxolimab. The genes are TRBV14 and TRBJ2-5, with 8 positions matching TRBD2. This TCR was recovered from an adult with an advanced solid tumor such as melanoma, head and neck, liver or kidney cancer. CDR3 in DNA: TGTGCCAGCAGCCCGGGGGGGGCAGAGACCCAGTACTTC. This sequence encodes CASSPGGAETQYF.